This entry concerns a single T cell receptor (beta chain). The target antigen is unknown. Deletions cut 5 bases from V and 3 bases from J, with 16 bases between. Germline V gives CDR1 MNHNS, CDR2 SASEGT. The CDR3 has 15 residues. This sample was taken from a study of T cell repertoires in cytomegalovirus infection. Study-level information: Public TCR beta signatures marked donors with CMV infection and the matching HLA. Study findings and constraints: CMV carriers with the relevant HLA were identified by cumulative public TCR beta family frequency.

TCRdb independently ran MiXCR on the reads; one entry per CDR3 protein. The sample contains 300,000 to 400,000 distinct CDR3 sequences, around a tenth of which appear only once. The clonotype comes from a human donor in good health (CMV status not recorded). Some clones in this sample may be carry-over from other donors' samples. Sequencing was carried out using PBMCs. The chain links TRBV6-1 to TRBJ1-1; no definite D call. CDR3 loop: CASSFPWKQDTEAFF. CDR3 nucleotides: TGTGCCAGCAGTTTCCCGTGGAAGCAGGACACTGAAGCTTTCTTT.